This T cell receptor (beta chain) originates from a study of shared clonotypes between healthy human individuals. Whole-study results and caveats: Rarefaction indicated that sorted-subset sequencing remained incomplete although depth was large. Relative to clonotypes present in all four donors, those not shared had lower generation probabilities.

Regarding this clone: Its antigen is unidentified.

The CDR3 loop spans 14 amino acids. Between the trimmed V and J ends, which lost 1 base and 3 bases, there was a span of 9 bases. The assay was immunoSEQ multiplex PCR, and TCRdb's table has in-frame clones only and misses some. The repertoire consists of 200,000 to 250,000 clones, with about 69% occurring once and the leading ten covering roughly 10%. The rearrangement uses TRBV5-3 and TRBJ2-3, with D unclear. TRBV5-3 is assigned to the ORF class and has an uncertain function. Sequenced sample: memory CD4+ T cells sorted from blood. The subset: CD45RA-negative fraction. The TCR was taken from a man under 40 in good health. CDR3 bases: TGTGCCAGAAGCTTGTCGGGCCTGACAGATACGCAGTATTTT. Translation gives CARSLSGLTDTQYF.